The 3 T cell receptor beta chains below were found in one sample sequenced in a study of cytomegalovirus exposure and HLA in healthy donors. PCR involved 60 Vbeta and 13 Jbeta primers. Clones were sequenced by immunoSEQ multiplex PCR, and TCRdb holds only the in-frame ones, with some missing. The sample gives under 150,000 clones, about 10% of which show up once; 2.5% to 3.5% is in the top ten. The material sequenced was PBMCs. These receptors all stem from a man aged 25 to 40 in good health and CMV-seronegative.

This rearrangement joins TRBV5-1 to TRBJ2-1, with 7 positions matching TRBD1. Trimming cost V 0 bases and J 4 bases; bases outside gene matches: 7. This CDR3 is built from 16 residues. The germline V gene encodes CDR1 SGHRS and CDR2 YFSETQ. The CDR3 nucleotides are TGCGCCAGCAGCTTGGCCTCAGGACAGGTGTACAATGAGCAGTTCTTC. It encodes CASSLASGQVYNEQFF.

This clone was picked up a small number of times. This sequence joins TRBV6-1 and TRBJ1-2, with unresolved D. The CDR3 is 12 residues long. Trimming cost V 6 bases and J 3 bases, with 8 bases left between them. In germline, CDR1 is MNHNS, CDR2 SASEGT. CDR3 residues: CASRKTDYGYTF. In nucleotides, the CDR3 is TGTGCCAGCAGGAAAACAGACTATGGCTACACCTTC.

The chain links TRBV6-6 to TRBJ2-7; a possible D gene is TRBD2 (5 bases). V shed 5 bases and J shed 2 bases, with 10 bases lying between them. CDR1 MNHNY and CDR2 SVGAGI come from the germline V gene (reference sequence). The CDR3 length is 13 residues. The DNA for the CDR3 is TGTGCCAGCAGTGCGGGCCCTACCTACGAGCAGTACTTC. Protein: CASSAGPTYEQYF.